This T cell receptor beta chain was captured in a study of T cells in Graves' hyperthyroidism and ophthalmopathy. Across the whole study: Peripheral blood specimens were obtained at initial diagnosis, prior to any treatment.

This clonotype appeared many times. Its antigen is unknown. There were TCR beta CDR3 regions amplified from RNA transcripts. Initially, a first-round RT-PCR of the TCR CDR3 employed the HTBI primer set. TCRdb reanalysed the multiplex PCR reads using MiXCR and keeps one entry per CDR3 protein. Counted here are roughly 350,000 distinct CDR3 sequences, around 13% occurring once; the ten biggest clones make up about 20%. Ophthalmopathy patients all had a Clinical Activity Score of at least 3, a NOSPECS grade of at least 4 and disease under 3 months old. The study's findings and limits: Stable hyperthyroidism and ophthalmopathy were separated using 13 V-J signatures.

The sequencing input was blood. The sequence derives from a woman in her thirties with Graves' ophthalmopathy.

DNA for the CDR3: TGTGCCACCAGTGATCTGCAGGGAAAGGAGCAAGAGACCCAGTACTTC. Translation: CATSDLQGKEQETQYF. This chain joins TRBV24-1 and TRBJ2-5; a possible D gene is TRBD1 (5 bases). V dropped 3 bases and J dropped 2 bases, with 15 bases sitting between them. From germline, CDR1 is KGHDR and CDR2 SFDVKD. The CDR3 has 16 amino acids.